Sequencing of this T cell receptor (beta chain) was carried out in a study of read filtering for tumor transcriptome and immune sequencing. This CDR3 contains 18 residues. Per germline, CDR1 MDHEN and CDR2 SYDVKM. Losses at the gene ends were 4 bases for V and 0 bases for J; bases not matched to a gene: 14. Molecular barcoded adaptors covering alpha/delta and beta/gamma chains were used on approximately 400 ng RNA. Using its own MiXCR run on the reads, TCRdb lists one record per CDR3 protein. In the table there are roughly 68,000 distinct CDR3 sequences, 14% of which are singletons. The table lists this clonotype with many counts.

The sequence derives from a donor at least 40 years old with multiple myeloma. The specimen sequenced was a population of CD138-negative cells sorted from bone marrow. The chain recombines TRBV28 with TRBJ2-7, with 8 positions matching TRBD1. CDR3 bases: TGTGCCAGCAGTTCCGGAGCCGGACAGGGCAAACTCTCCTACGAGCAGTACTTC. Protein sequence: CASSSGAGQGKLSYEQYF.